This T cell receptor (beta chain) was sequenced in a study of ipilimumab plus nivolumab after autologous stem cell transplantation. Broader study findings: Authors suggest TCR repertoire, Treg phenotype and gut microbiota support further study.

V gave up 4 bases and J gave up 3 bases, with 8 bases separating them. Germline CDR1 SGHRS, CDR2 YFSETQ. CDR3 length: 14 amino acids. Libraries were prepared by immunoSEQ multiplex PCR; TCRdb keeps only in-frame clonotypes and omits some of them. The repertoire holds about 19,000 clones, with roughly four fifths as singletons. Details on this clone: Antigen unknown.

The chain recombines TRBV5-1 with TRBJ2-6, with a weak D call TRBD2 (6 bases). Here the sequenced sample was PBMCs, taken in a trial of ipilimumab plus nivolumab as post-transplant consolidation. The TCR sequence derives from a male donor with diffuse large B-cell lymphoma. As DNA, the CDR3 is TGCGCCAGCAGCCCGGAGGGTGGGGCCAACGTCCTGACTTTC. It yields the protein CASSPEGGANVLTF.